This TCR beta chain was documented in a study of T-cell memory formation after mild COVID-19. TCRdb ran MiXCR on the 5' RACE reads and lists one entry per CDR3 protein. The profile shows hundreds of thousands of distinct CDR3 sequences, more than 20% of them singletons. V was clipped by 9 bases and J by 4 bases; unmatched bases: 10. Germline CDR1 and CDR2: LNHDA and SQIVND (reference sequence). The CDR3 is 15 residues long. This clonotype was seen more than once but under ten times. Its antigen is not known. Broader study findings: Balance between CD4 and CD8 was seen in clones contracting day 15 to 85, and a CD4+ lean was seen in later expanders.

V is TRBV19 and J is TRBJ2-1, with TRBD2 matching 9 bases. The sample consisted of PBMCs or a T cell subset sorted from them (not recorded which). The sequence was collected from an adult woman who had mild COVID-19 (a few samples of this study predate the infection). Cell type and time point are not known. The CDR3 is CASRSAGGPYNEQFF. For the CDR3, the DNA is TGTGCCAGCAGGTCGGCGGGGGGGCCGTACAATGAGCAGTTCTTC.